This T cell receptor (beta chain) was recorded in a study of cytomegalovirus exposure and HLA in healthy donors (dated by TCRdb to the late 2010s). For context, the study as a whole: A later analysis indicated that the roughly 130 validation repertoires were generated on the platform also employed for the roughly 650 repertoires of the first cohort. The study was designed to test whether signatures of past pathogen exposure could be identified by cataloging public T cell receptors. Along with the approximately 670-subject first cohort, a separate validation cohort of about 110 different subjects was used. High-throughput TCR immunosequencing, statistical association of individual TCRs with disease status, and machine learning were combined to predict cytomegalovirus infection status.

Library preparation was by the immunoSEQ multiplex PCR assay. Per the original workflow: A statistical classification framework was built to diagnose cytomegalovirus status from the catalog of TCR beta chain sequences. TCRdb stores this immuneACCESS table with in-frame sequences only. Part of the clones is absent; in the studies checked, under half of the shortfall reflects unresolved V genes, and no reason is known for the rest. That table supplies the V and J calls and clone size; D and trimming were determined from the DNA. The sample records about 110,000 clones, approximately 94% of which are singletons. The ten largest make up 0.67% of the sample. The full study reports these points: Cytomegalovirus status was reported to be diagnosed by the classifier with high specificity and sensitivity in both the original and validation cohorts. A few of the identified cytomegalovirus-associated TCR beta chains were confirmed in vitro to be specific for cytomegalovirus antigens. While some public TCRs were present in many individuals, most TCR sequences turned up only very rarely across donors. A later analysis found that TCRs clustered in the first cohort also tended to co-occur in the roughly 120 validation repertoires, with 90% to 95% of cluster scores above 0. It was suggested by the authors that the approach could potentially be generalized to other disease states and immunological phenotypes. A total of 150 to 200 TCR beta chains were listed by the study as associated with cytomegalovirus. A later analysis had no HLA typing for the validation cohort, so co-occurrence there was scored across all 110 or so repertoires.

Including cysteine and phenylalanine, the CDR3 has 15 amino acids. This entry keeps only the CDR3 DNA: 45 bases, framed from base 1. V drops 2 bases and J drops 7 bases, leaving 20 bases in between. The germline V gene (reference sequence) yields GTSNPN for CDR1 and SVGIG for CDR2. Points on this clone: Its specific antigen is unknown. Within one base of it there is no much larger clone, and no base qualities were kept.

Donors formed part of the validation cohort, which comprised about 120 subjects and was distinct from the first cohort of some 700 subjects. The source of this sequence is a woman under 30 in good health and CMV-seronegative. Recombination linked TRBV30 to TRBJ2-5; the D gene is possibly TRBD1, with 6 bases matching. Material for sequencing was PBMCs. The nucleotide sequence is given as TGTGCCTGGAGTTTACCAAAGGGGGATTTCGGGACCCAGTACTTC. Its amino acids are CAWSLPKGDFGTQYF.